The 9 T cell receptor beta chains listed next were all sequenced from one sample in a study of T cell responses to AZD1222 COVID-19 vaccine (TCRdb year 2021). To prepare the library, the immunoSEQ multiplex PCR assay was applied. TCRdb took this table from immuneACCESS and kept in-frame rearrangements with V and J called. Such tables lack part of the clones; where checked against another copy, unresolved V genes explain under half of the gap, and the rest is unexplained. This sample lists approximately 120,000 clones; more than 75% were detected once. More than 9% of the sample goes to the ten largest clones. According to the study, the label for this sample's time point signals: baseline before first vaccination. The material sequenced was peripheral blood, taken on day 0 of AZD1222 vaccination. These receptors all come from an adult in good health.

V gene TRBV29-1 combines with J gene TRBJ2-2; D remains ambiguous. The CDR3 totals 13 residues. V shed 6 bases and J shed 2 bases, with 10 bases lying between them. From germline, CDR1 is SQVTM and CDR2 ANQGSEA. CDR3 sequence reads: CSVGRHNTGELFF. CDR3 DNA: TGCAGCGTCGGACGGCATAACACCGGGGAGCTGTTTTTT.

This chain links TRBV28 with TRBJ1-1; D is unclear. The CDR3 is made up of 15 amino acids. V was clipped by 1 base and J by 4 bases, with 13 bases between them. The V gene's germline CDR1 is MDHEN and CDR2 SYDVKM. CDR3 in DNA: TGTGCCAGCAGTTTATATTCGGAGGTGGGCACTGAAGCTTTCTTT. Translation gives CASSLYSEVGTEAFF.

About this clone itself: At one end the junction does not follow the germline gene, possibly because of a read error. The J gene is TRBJ2-1, the V gene TRBV19; D gene unclear. Looked up from germline, CDR1 is LNHDA and CDR2 is SQIVND (reference sequence). This CDR3 is built from 15 residues. The CDR3 DNA sequence: TGTGCCAGCAGTATATCGGGTTTGCCAGCGAATGAGCAGTTCTTC. Protein sequence: CASSISGLPANEQFF.

V is TRBV6-5 and J is TRBJ1-6; D is perhaps TRBD1 (5 bases). From germline, CDR1 is MNHEY and CDR2 SVGAGI. Trimming shortened V by 7 bases and J by 7 bases, and 17 bases separated the two germline ends. The CDR3 is 15 amino acids. CDR3 in amino acids: CASTLWDLRNSPLHF. CDR3 nucleotide sequence: TGTGCCAGCACCCTCTGGGACCTCAGAAATTCACCCCTCCACTTT.

V is TRBV5-1 and J is TRBJ2-7, with 7 bases that match TRBD1. The germline gives CDR1 SGHRS, CDR2 YFSETQ. The junction had 14 bases not matched to a gene; V was cut back by 2 bases and J by 6 bases. The CDR3 totals 16 residues. DNA for the CDR3: TGCGCCAGCAGCTTAACGACAGGGTTTTCAGTGCGCGAGCAGTACTTC. It specifies CASSLTTGFSVREQYF.

The CDR3 region has the DNA TGTGCCAGCAGCTTAGCCGGGGGAGGGGGAGGAGAGACCCAGTACTTC. It yields the protein CASSLAGGGGGETQYF. The J gene is TRBJ2-5, the V gene TRBV7-3, with a possible D match to TRBD2 (7 bases). The CDR3 has 16 residues. Trimming shortened V by 2 bases and J by 4 bases, and 17 bases separated the two germline ends. Per germline, CDR1 SGHTA and CDR2 FQGTGA.

The chain combines TRBV9 with TRBJ2-2, with 7 bases identical to TRBD2. Germline lookup yields CDR1 SGDLS and CDR2 YYNGEE. This CDR3 contains 16 residues. Unmatched junction bases numbered 2, after V lost 0 bases and J lost 0 bases. CDR3 loop: CASSVAAGANTGELFF. CDR3 DNA sequence: TGTGCCAGCAGCGTAGCGGCGGGAGCGAACACCGGGGAGCTGTTTTTT.

The chain combines TRBV7-8 with TRBJ1-2; D is unclear. Trimming took off 3 bases at V and 2 bases at J, with 10 bases between the two ends. The CDR3 covers 14 residues. The germline V gene has CDR1 SGHVS and CDR2 FQNEAQ. The CDR3 coding sequence is TGTGCCAGCAGCTTTGGCGGATTAAACTATGGCTACACCTTC. This gives the protein CASSFGGLNYGYTF.

This chain links TRBV6-1 with TRBJ2-7, with TRBD1 as a possible D gene (6 bases). Germline-derived CDR1 and CDR2 are MNHNS and SASEGT. V lost 3 bases and J 6 bases, leaving 12 bases between the germline ends. The CDR3 extends over 13 amino acids. The CDR3 loop is CASSEAGAREQYF. Here the CDR3 DNA reads TGTGCCAGCAGTGAGGCAGGGGCTCGCGAGCAGTACTTC.